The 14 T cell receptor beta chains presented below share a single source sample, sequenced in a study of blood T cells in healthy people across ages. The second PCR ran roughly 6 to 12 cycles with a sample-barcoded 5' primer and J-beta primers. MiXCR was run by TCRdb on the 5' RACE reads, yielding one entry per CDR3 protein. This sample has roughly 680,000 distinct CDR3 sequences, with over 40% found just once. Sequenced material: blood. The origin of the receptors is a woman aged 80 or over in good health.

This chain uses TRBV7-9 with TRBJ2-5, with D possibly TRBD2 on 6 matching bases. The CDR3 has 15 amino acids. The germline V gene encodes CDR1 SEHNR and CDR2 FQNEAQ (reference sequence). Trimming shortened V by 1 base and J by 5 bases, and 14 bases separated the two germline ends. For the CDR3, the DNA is TGTGCCAGCAGCTTAGGGACTACAGGCTGGGAGACCCAGTACTTC. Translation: CASSLGTTGWETQYF.

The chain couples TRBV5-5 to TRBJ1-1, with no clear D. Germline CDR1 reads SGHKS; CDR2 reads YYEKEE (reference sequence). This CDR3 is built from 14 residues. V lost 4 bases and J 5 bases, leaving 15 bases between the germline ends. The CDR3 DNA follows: TGTGCCAGCAGCGTGGTTGCTTCGGGGACTGAAGCTTTCTTT. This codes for CASSVVASGTEAFF. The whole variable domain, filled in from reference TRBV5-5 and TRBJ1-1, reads DAGVTQSPTHLIKTRGQQVTLRCSPISGHKSVSWYQQVLGQGPQFIFQYYEKEERGRGNFPDRFSARQFPNYSSELNVNALLLGDSALYLCASSVVASGTEAFFGQGTRLTVV.

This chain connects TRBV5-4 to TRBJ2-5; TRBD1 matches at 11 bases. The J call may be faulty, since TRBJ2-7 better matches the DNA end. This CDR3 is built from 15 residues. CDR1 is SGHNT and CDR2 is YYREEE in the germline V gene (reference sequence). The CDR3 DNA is TGTGCCAGCAGCACTGGACAGGGGGCGCCGTACGAGCAGTACTTC. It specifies CASSTGQGAPYEQYF.

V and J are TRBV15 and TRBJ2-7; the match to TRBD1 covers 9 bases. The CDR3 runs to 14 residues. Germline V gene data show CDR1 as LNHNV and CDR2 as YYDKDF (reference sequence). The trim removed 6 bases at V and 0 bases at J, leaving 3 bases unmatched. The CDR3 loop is CATRGQGYSYEQYF. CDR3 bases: TGTGCCACCAGGGGACAGGGCTACTCCTACGAGCAGTACTTC. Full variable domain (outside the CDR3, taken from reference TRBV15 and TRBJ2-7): DAMVIQNPRYQVTQFGKPVTLSCSQTLNHNVMYWYQQKSSQAPKLLFHYYDKDFNNEADTPDNFQSRRPNTSFCFLDIRSPGLGDTAMYLCATRGQGYSYEQYFGPGTRLTVT.

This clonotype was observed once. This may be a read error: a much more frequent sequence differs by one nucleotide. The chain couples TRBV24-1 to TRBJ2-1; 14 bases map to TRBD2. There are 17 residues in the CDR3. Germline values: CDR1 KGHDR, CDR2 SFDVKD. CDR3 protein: CVTSDSPGTSGSNEQFF. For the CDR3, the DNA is TGTGTCACCAGTGACTCCCCGGGGACTAGCGGGAGTAATGAGCAGTTCTTC.

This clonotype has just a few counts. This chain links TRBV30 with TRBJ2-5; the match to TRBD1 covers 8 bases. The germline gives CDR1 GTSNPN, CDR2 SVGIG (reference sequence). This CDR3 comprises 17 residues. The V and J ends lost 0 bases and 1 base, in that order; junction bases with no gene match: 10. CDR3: CAWSVSYSGTGQETQYF. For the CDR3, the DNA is TGTGCCTGGAGTGTATCGTATTCCGGGACAGGCCAAGAGACCCAGTACTTC.

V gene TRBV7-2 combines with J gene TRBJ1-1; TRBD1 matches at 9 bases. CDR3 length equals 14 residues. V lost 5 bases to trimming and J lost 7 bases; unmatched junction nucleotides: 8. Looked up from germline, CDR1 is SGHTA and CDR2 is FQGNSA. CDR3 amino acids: CASSPGQGYGEAFF. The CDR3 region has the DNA TGTGCCAGCAGCCCTGGACAGGGGTACGGTGAAGCTTTCTTT.

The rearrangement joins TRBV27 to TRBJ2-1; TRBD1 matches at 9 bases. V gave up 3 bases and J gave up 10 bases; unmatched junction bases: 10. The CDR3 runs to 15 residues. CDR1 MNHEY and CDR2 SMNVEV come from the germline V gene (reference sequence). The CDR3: CASSLSGQGVLEQFF. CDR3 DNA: TGTGCCAGCAGTTTGTCGGGACAGGGCGTTTTGGAGCAGTTCTTC.

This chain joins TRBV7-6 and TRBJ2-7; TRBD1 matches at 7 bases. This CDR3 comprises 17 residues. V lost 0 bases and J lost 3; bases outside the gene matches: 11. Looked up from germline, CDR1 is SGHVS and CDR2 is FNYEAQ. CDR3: CASSLAPQGKALYEQYF. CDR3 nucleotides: TGTGCCAGCAGCTTAGCACCACAGGGGAAGGCCCTCTACGAGCAGTACTTC.

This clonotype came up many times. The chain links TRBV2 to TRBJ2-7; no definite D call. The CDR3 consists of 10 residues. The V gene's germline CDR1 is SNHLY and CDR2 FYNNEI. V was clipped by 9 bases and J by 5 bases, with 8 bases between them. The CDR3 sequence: CASGVDEQYF. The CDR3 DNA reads TGTGCCAGTGGGGTCGACGAGCAGTACTTC.

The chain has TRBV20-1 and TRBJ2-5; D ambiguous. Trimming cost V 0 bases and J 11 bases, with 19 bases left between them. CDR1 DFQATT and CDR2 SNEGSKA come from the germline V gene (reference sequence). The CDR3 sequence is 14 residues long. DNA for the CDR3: TGCAGTGCTAGAGATAGTCGGTTTTGGAATGAGCAGTACTTC. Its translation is CSARDSRFWNEQYF.

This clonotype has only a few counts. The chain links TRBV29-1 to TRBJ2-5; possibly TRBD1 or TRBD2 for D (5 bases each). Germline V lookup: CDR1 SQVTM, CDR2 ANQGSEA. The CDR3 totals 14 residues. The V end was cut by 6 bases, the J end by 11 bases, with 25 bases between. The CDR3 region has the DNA TGCAGCGTGGGACCTCCGGGACGGTGGGGGAAGCAGTACTTC. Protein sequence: CSVGPPGRWGKQYF.

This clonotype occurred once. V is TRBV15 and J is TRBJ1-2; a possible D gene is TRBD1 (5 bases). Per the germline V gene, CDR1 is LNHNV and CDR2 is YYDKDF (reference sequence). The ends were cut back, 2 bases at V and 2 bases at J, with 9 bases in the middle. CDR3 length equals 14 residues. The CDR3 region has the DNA TGTGCCACCAGCAGAAGGACATCGAACTATGGCTACACCTTC. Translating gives CATSRRTSNYGYTF.

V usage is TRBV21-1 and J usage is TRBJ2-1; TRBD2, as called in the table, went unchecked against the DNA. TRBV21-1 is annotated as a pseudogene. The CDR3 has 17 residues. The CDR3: CASSKGGGSGDYNEQFF. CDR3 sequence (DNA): TGTGCCAGCAGCAAAGGAGGGGGTAGCGGGGATTACAATGAGCAGTTCTTC.